These 10 T cell receptor beta chains were all obtained from the same sample, sequenced in a study of T-cell memory formation after mild COVID-19. TCRdb analysed the 5' RACE reads with MiXCR anew, one entry per CDR3 protein. Among some 190,000 distinct CDR3 sequences listed, 15% to 20% were seen once. The sequencing sample was made of PBMCs or a T cell subset sorted from them (not recorded which). Receptors were obtained from an adult woman who had mild COVID-19 (a few samples of this study predate the infection). Cell type and time point are not known.

The chain links TRBV5-4 to TRBJ1-2, with TRBD1 matching over 7 bases. Germline CDR1 SGHNT, CDR2 YYREEE (reference sequence). V gave up 5 bases and J gave up 2 bases; unmatched junction bases: 3. The CDR3 runs to 13 residues. The CDR3 sequence: CASRMTGNYGYTF. The CDR3 DNA sequence: TGTGCCAGCAGGATGACAGGGAACTATGGCTACACCTTC. The full variable domain, its missing parts supplied by reference TRBV5-4 and TRBJ1-2, is ETGVTQSPTHLIKTRGQQVTLRCSSQSGHNTVSWYQQALGQGPQFIFQYYREEENGRGNFPPRFSGLQFPNYSSELNVNALELDDSALYLCASRMTGNYGYTFGSGTRLTVV.

The chain has TRBV5-6 and TRBJ2-1; D is uncertain. V dropped 0 bases and J dropped 12 bases, with 13 bases sitting between them. The length of the CDR3 is 13 residues. Germline-derived CDR1 and CDR2 are SGHDT and YYEEEE. CDR3 amino acids: CASSLAEAKGQFF. The CDR3 DNA follows: TGTGCCAGCAGCTTGGCAGAGGCAAAGGGGCAGTTCTTC.

This clonotype has just a few counts. J is TRBJ1-2 and V is TRBV7-9; 9 nucleotides agree with TRBD1. CDR1 and CDR2 (germline): SEHNR, FQNEAQ (reference sequence). Trimming took 7 bases from V and 5 from J; bases not matched to a gene: 5. The CDR3 runs to 13 residues. CDR3 residues: CASTGQGRYGYTF. CDR3 nucleotide sequence: TGTGCCAGCACCGGACAGGGGAGGTATGGCTACACCTTC.

This clonotype came up a few times. The rearrangement joins TRBV5-1 to TRBJ1-3; TRBD1 matches 7 bases. Germline-derived CDR1 and CDR2 are SGHRS and YFSETQ. The J segment lost 2 bases and the V segment lost 3 bases, leaving 8 bases of the junction unmatched. The CDR3 has 16 amino acids. CDR3 sequence (DNA): TGCGCCAGCAGCTACGAATTAACAGGGGCTGGAAACACCATATATTTT. Amino acids: CASSYELTGAGNTIYF.

This clonotype was recorded at least ten times. V usage is TRBV20-1 and J usage is TRBJ2-2; 8 positions agree with TRBD1. V lost 8 bases, J lost 1 base, and 6 bases stayed unmatched. Germline CDR1 is DFQATT and CDR2 is SNEGSKA (reference sequence). The CDR3 covers 14 residues. Here the CDR3 DNA reads TGCAGTACCAAGGGACAGGTGAACACCGGGGAGCTGTTTTTT. It is translated as CSTKGQVNTGELFF.

V usage is TRBV20-1 and J usage is TRBJ1-2; weak D call: TRBD1 (6 bases). The V gene's germline CDR1 is DFQATT and CDR2 SNEGSKA (reference sequence). With 5 bases removed from V and 4 bases from J, the gap between germline ends came to 20 bases. The CDR3 extends over 15 amino acids. The CDR3 loop reads CSAGASGRTVYGYTF. CDR3 DNA sequence: TGCAGTGCTGGCGCGTCGGGACGGACAGTCTATGGCTACACCTTC.

V gene TRBV7-6 combines with J gene TRBJ2-1, with a possible D match to TRBD1 (5 bases). V was shortened by 1 base and J by 0 bases, with 16 bases between the two germline ends. The germline CDR1 and CDR2 sequences are SGHVS and FNYEAQ. This CDR3 contains 18 residues. The CDR3 region is CASSLESSRASSYNEQFF. The CDR3 DNA reads as TGTGCCAGCAGCTTAGAATCTTCCAGGGCGAGCTCCTACAATGAGCAGTTCTTC. Together with reference TRBV7-6 and TRBJ2-1, the CDR3 gives the full variable domain: GAGVSQSPRYKVTKRGQDVALRCDPISGHVSLYWYRQALGQGPEFLTYFNYEAQQDKSGLPNDRFSAERPEGSISTLTIQRTEQRDSAMYRCASSLESSRASSYNEQFFGPGTRLTVL.

This clonotype was counted only a few times. The chain links TRBV20-1 to TRBJ1-6; D is possibly TRBD1 (5 bases). Trimming cost V 6 bases and J 5 bases, with 17 bases left between them. Looked up from germline, CDR1 is DFQATT and CDR2 is SNEGSKA (reference sequence). This CDR3 spans 15 amino acids. DNA for the CDR3: TGCAGTGCAAGACTCCGGGACTATGATAATTCACCCCTCCACTTT. This gives the protein CSARLRDYDNSPLHF.

In this sample, this clonotype turned up a few times. The rearrangement links TRBV24-1 to TRBJ2-3; no clear D gene. This CDR3 region has 14 residues. Germline V CDR1 and CDR2: KGHDR, SFDVKD. The ends were cut back, 7 bases at V and 4 bases at J, with 14 bases in the middle. DNA for the CDR3: TGTGCCACCAGCTCGGGTGACGTTCCAGATACGCAGTATTTT. Encoded protein: CATSSGDVPDTQYF.

The chain joins TRBV2 to TRBJ2-3; D unclear. V was pared by 1 base and J by 7 bases, with 3 bases between. Germline lookup yields CDR1 SNHLY and CDR2 FYNNEI. The CDR3 length is 11 residues. CDR3 in amino acids: CASSEGNTQYF. CDR3 in DNA: TGTGCCAGCAGTGAAGGGAATACGCAGTATTTT.